Presented here are 25 T cell receptor beta chains from one specimen sequenced in a study of cytotoxic CD8 clonotypes in ibrutinib-treated CLL. Generated by immunoSEQ multiplex PCR, the TCRdb table keeps only in-frame clones and is missing some. Of 35,000 or so clones listed, about two thirds were seen once; the top ten hold 15% to 20%. The material was PBMCs, obtained at disease progression, from a patient treated with ibrutinib. These TCRs come from a human donor with chronic lymphocytic leukemia.

The chain carries TRBV5-1 and TRBJ2-3; 9 bases are a match to TRBD1. This CDR3 has 14 residues. J gave up 3 bases and V 3 bases, and 2 bases lay outside the gene matches. The germline V gene has CDR1 SGHRS and CDR2 YFSETQ. CDR3 in amino acids: CASSWGTGTDTQYF. CDR3 DNA: TGCGCCAGCAGCTGGGGGACAGGGACAGATACGCAGTATTTT. Supplemented by reference TRBV5-1 and TRBJ2-3, the full variable domain reads KAGVTQTPRYLIKTRGQQVTLSCSPISGHRSVSWYQQTPGQGLQFLFEYFSETQRNKGNFPGRFSGRQFSNSRSEMNVSTLELGDSALYLCASSWGTGTDTQYFGPGTRLTVL.

This clone was counted a single time. The J gene is TRBJ2-7, the V gene TRBV9; 7 bases are shared with TRBD1. The V gene's germline CDR1 is SGDLS and CDR2 YYNGEE. The V gene end was trimmed by 4 bases and the J gene end by 4 bases; junction bases not matched to a gene: 2. The CDR3 is made up of 12 amino acids. CDR3 DNA: TGTGCCAGCAGCTCAGGGGGTTACGAGCAGTACTTC. It specifies CASSSGGYEQYF.

The chain uses TRBV7-9 and TRBJ2-1; 10 bases match TRBD1. V was clipped by 2 bases and J by 2 bases; unmatched bases: 3. This CDR3 is built from 16 residues. The germline V gene encodes CDR1 SEHNR and CDR2 FQNEAQ (reference sequence). CDR3 sequence reads: CASSLTGTGAYNEQFF. In DNA form, the CDR3 reads TGTGCCAGCAGCTTAACCGGGACAGGGGCCTACAATGAGCAGTTCTTC.

The J gene is TRBJ2-2, the V gene TRBV7-9; D uncertain. The germline V gene encodes CDR1 SEHNR and CDR2 FQNEAQ (reference sequence). The CDR3 length is 17 residues. V was clipped by 5 bases and J by 4 bases, with 20 bases between them. The CDR3 protein is CASSGPYEGSGTGELFF. Written as DNA, the CDR3 is TGTGCCAGCAGCGGACCCTATGAAGGGTCTGGCACCGGGGAGCTGTTTTTT.

The V and J genes are TRBV2 and TRBJ1-1, with D unresolved. Trimming took 10 bases from V and 0 from J, leaving 18 bases between them. The CDR3 has 15 amino acids. Germline CDR1 is SNHLY and CDR2 is FYNNEI. The CDR3 DNA follows: TGTGCCATCTCACCGGGATCCAACATGAACACTGAAGCTTTCTTT. Amino acids: CAISPGSNMNTEAFF.

The chain uses TRBV10-3 and TRBJ1-4; TRBD1 matches 8 bases. Germline V gene sequence: CDR1 ENHRY, CDR2 SYGVKD. Trimming removed 10 bases from V and 5 bases from J; junction bases left unmatched: 9. The CDR3 loop spans 14 amino acids. The CDR3, as DNA: TGTGCCACCCAAGGACAGGGTCTAAATGAAAAACTGTTTTTT. This sequence encodes CATQGQGLNEKLFF.

This chain connects TRBV5-1 to TRBJ2-1; D not resolved. The CDR3 loop spans 15 amino acids. Trimming left V 0 bases short and J 0 bases short, with 7 bases between. In germline, CDR1 is SGHRS, CDR2 YFSETQ. The CDR3 here is CASSLGQVSYNEQFF. In nucleotides, the CDR3 is TGCGCCAGCAGCTTGGGGCAGGTCTCCTACAATGAGCAGTTCTTC.

This clone was seen more than once but under ten times. The chain combines TRBV9 with TRBJ1-1, with D possibly TRBD1 on 5 matching bases. The V gene's germline CDR1 is SGDLS and CDR2 YYNGEE. This CDR3 region has 15 residues. V lost 4 bases to trimming and J lost 7 bases, with 20 bases between them. The CDR3 sequence is CASSRLGQGGGEAFF. The DNA of the CDR3 is TGTGCCAGCAGCAGACTCGGGCAGGGTGGCGGTGAAGCTTTCTTT.

This sequence joins TRBV5-6 and TRBJ2-7; D might be TRBD2 (7 bases). Looked up from germline, CDR1 is SGHDT and CDR2 is YYEEEE. The CDR3 contains 16 residues. The V end was cut by 5 bases, the J end by 2 bases, with 20 bases between. The DNA for the CDR3 is TGTGCCAGCAGGGATCTGTCGGGGGGCTACCCCTACGAGCAGTACTTC. It specifies CASRDLSGGYPYEQYF.

The rearrangement links TRBV2 to TRBJ2-7, with a weak D call TRBD2 (5 bases). The germline V gene has CDR1 SNHLY and CDR2 FYNNEI. The CDR3 consists of 12 residues. Trimming removed 6 bases from V and 6 bases from J, with 12 bases in between. The CDR3 bases are TGTGCCAGCAGGGGAGACGTGGGCGAGCAGTACTTC. Translating gives CASRGDVGEQYF.

The rearrangement links TRBV10-3 to TRBJ1-2; D is ambiguous. This CDR3 contains 11 residues. The germline V gene has CDR1 ENHRY and CDR2 SYGVKD. The V end lost 6 bases, the J end lost 8 bases, and 10 bases lay between the germline ends. Here the CDR3 DNA reads TGTGCCATCAGGACCGTCTGGGGCTACACCTTC. This translates into CAIRTVWGYTF.

V gene TRBV5-1 combines with J gene TRBJ1-1, with a tentative D call TRBD1 (5 bases). Germline values: CDR1 SGHRS, CDR2 YFSETQ. This CDR3 is built from 14 residues. V was pared by 3 bases and J by 3 bases, with 12 bases between. The CDR3 sequence is CASSSGVTDTEAFF. Written as DNA, the CDR3 is TGCGCCAGCAGCTCGGGGGTAACCGACACTGAAGCTTTCTTT.

The gene calls are TRBV14 and TRBJ2-6; D possibly corresponds to TRBD1 (6 bases). CDR1 is SGHDN, CDR2 FVKESK, per germline. The CDR3 length is 20 residues. Trimming removed 1 base from V and 0 bases from J, with 19 bases in between. The CDR3 DNA follows: TGTGCCAGCAGCCAAGCCTGGGGCCAAGGGGGACCCTCTGGGGCCAACGTCCTGACTTTC. Its translation is CASSQAWGQGGPSGANVLTF.

The chain uses TRBV9 and TRBJ2-7; TRBD1 aligns across 7 bases. Trimming took 2 bases from V and 2 from J; bases not matched to a gene: 7. CDR3 size: 15 residues. The V gene's germline CDR1 is SGDLS and CDR2 YYNGEE. The CDR3 region is CASSVGQEAAYEQYF. The CDR3 bases are TGTGCCAGCAGCGTCGGACAGGAGGCGGCCTACGAGCAGTACTTC.

This chain joins TRBV7-6 and TRBJ1-5, with D perhaps TRBD1 (6 bases). The CDR3 contains 19 residues. Trimming cost V 2 bases and J 3 bases, with 23 bases left between them. Germline V gene lookup returns CDR1 SGHVS and CDR2 FNYEAQ. The CDR3 sequence is CASSLKVWTVPTHNQPQHF. The CDR3 nucleotides are TGTGCCAGCAGCTTAAAGGTGTGGACAGTCCCAACCCACAATCAGCCCCAGCATTTT.

This clone was recorded a few times. The chain links TRBV4-1 to TRBJ1-1; unclear D gene. Germline-derived CDR1 and CDR2 are MGHRA and YSYEKL. Trimming stripped 0 bases from V and 1 base from J, with 12 bases between. The CDR3 extends over 16 amino acids. The CDR3 region has the DNA TGCGCCAGCAGCCAAGATGCCCGGCCCCCGAACACTGAAGCTTTCTTT. Protein product: CASSQDARPPNTEAFF.

The genes are TRBV11-2 and TRBJ2-3; tentative D call: TRBD1 (6 bases). Between the trimmed V and J ends, which lost 1 base and 6 bases, there was a span of 17 bases. The CDR3 spans 16 residues. CDR1 SGHAT and CDR2 FQNNGV come from the germline V gene. In DNA, the CDR3 is TGTGCCAGCAGCTTAGGGCAGAACAGGGACGGTGATACGCAGTATTTT. This translates into CASSLGQNRDGDTQYF.

The rearrangement uses TRBV27 and TRBJ1-6; D gene uncertain. CDR3 size: 14 residues. Germline V lookup: CDR1 MNHEY, CDR2 SMNVEV (reference sequence). Trimming cost V 5 bases and J 0 bases, with 5 bases left between them. CDR3 coding DNA: TGTGCCAGCAGTCTGAGCTCCTATAATTCACCCCTCCACTTT. Translation: CASSLSSYNSPLHF.

This sequence joins TRBV5-1 and TRBJ2-3; tentative D call: TRBD1 (5 bases). Germline V gene data show CDR1 as SGHRS and CDR2 as YFSETQ. V lost 4 bases and J 2 bases, leaving 11 bases between the germline ends. The CDR3 consists of 14 residues. The CDR3 spells CASSLGQATDTQYF. CDR3 in DNA: TGCGCCAGCAGCCTGGGGCAGGCCACAGATACGCAGTATTTT.

The chain links TRBV5-4 to TRBJ1-2; D not certain. The germline gives CDR1 SGHNT, CDR2 YYREEE (reference sequence). V lost 0 bases to trimming and J lost 0 bases, with 9 bases between them. The CDR3 is made up of 15 amino acids. The DNA for the CDR3 is TGTGCCAGCAGCTTGGATGGTAAGCCTAACTATGGCTACACCTTC. The encoded protein is CASSLDGKPNYGYTF. Based on the CDR3 plus reference TRBV5-4 and TRBJ1-2, the full variable domain is ETGVTQSPTHLIKTRGQQVTLRCSSQSGHNTVSWYQQALGQGPQFIFQYYREEENGRGNFPPRFSGLQFPNYSSELNVNALELDDSALYLCASSLDGKPNYGYTFGSGTRLTVV.

The chain uses TRBV2 and TRBJ1-3; D perhaps matches TRBD1 (5 bases). This CDR3 comprises 16 residues. Germline loops: CDR1 SNHLY, CDR2 FYNNEI. The germline V and J ends were trimmed by 8 bases and 2 bases, with 19 bases remaining between them. The CDR3 reads CASLRGGASTGNTIYF. For the CDR3, the DNA is TGTGCCAGCCTTCGGGGCGGGGCGTCCACTGGAAACACCATATATTTT.

This clone was observed a few times. The chain carries TRBV5-1 and TRBJ2-1, with a weak D call TRBD2 (5 bases). The CDR3 totals 14 residues. Trimming took 1 base from V and 10 from J, leaving 15 bases between them. CDR1 SGHRS and CDR2 YFSETQ come from the germline V gene. CDR3 nucleotides: TGCGCCAGCAGCTTGAGGCTAGCAGACCAAGAGCAGTTCTTC. It is translated as CASSLRLADQEQFF.

The rearrangement uses TRBV4-1 and TRBJ2-7; D is possibly TRBD2 (6 bases). The CDR3 has 14 residues. Germline lookup yields CDR1 MGHRA and CDR2 YSYEKL. V was pared by 0 bases and J by 7 bases, with 13 bases between. The CDR3 nucleotides read TGCGCCAGCAGCCAAGACGGCGGGGACGGAGAGCAGTACTTC. Protein product: CASSQDGGDGEQYF.

The chain is built from TRBV2 and TRBJ2-7, with 15 bases lining up with TRBD2. Germline V gene sequence: CDR1 SNHLY, CDR2 FYNNEI. CDR3 size: 17 residues. J gave up 4 bases and V 3 bases, and 7 bases lay outside the gene matches. For the CDR3, the DNA is TGTGCCAGCAGTGATCGGGCGGGACTAGCGGGGGGATACGAGCAGTACTTC. This gives the protein CASSDRAGLAGGYEQYF.

The rearrangement uses TRBV6-6 and TRBJ2-7, with 11 bases fitting TRBD1. CDR3 length: 12 amino acids. The V gene's germline CDR1 is MNHNY and CDR2 SVGAGI (reference sequence). The ends lost 8 bases at V and 4 bases at J; junction bases unmatched: 1. The CDR3 loop reads CASGTGGYEQYF. The CDR3 coding sequence is TGTGCCAGCGGGACAGGGGGTTACGAGCAGTACTTC.